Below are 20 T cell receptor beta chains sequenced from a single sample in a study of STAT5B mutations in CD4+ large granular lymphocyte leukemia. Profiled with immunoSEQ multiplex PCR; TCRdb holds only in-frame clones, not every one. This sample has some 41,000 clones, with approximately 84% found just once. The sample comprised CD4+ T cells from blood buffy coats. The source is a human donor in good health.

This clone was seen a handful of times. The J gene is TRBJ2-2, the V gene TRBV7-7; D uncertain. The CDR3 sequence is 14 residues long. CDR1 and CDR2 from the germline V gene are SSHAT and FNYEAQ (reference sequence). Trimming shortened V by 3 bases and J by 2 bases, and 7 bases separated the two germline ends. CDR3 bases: TGTGCCAGCAGCTTTGATGCAAACACCGGGGAGCTGTTTTTT. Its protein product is CASSFDANTGELFF.

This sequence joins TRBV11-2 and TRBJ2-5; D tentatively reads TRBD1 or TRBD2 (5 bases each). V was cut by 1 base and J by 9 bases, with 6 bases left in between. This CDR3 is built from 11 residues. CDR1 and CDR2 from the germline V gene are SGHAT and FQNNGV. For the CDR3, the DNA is TGTGCCAGCAGCTTAGGAGGGGCCCAGTACTTC. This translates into CASSLGGAQYF.

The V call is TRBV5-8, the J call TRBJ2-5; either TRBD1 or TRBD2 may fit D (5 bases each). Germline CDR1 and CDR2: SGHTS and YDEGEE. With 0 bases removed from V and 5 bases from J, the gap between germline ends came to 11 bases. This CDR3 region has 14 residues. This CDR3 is CASSLGGSGETQYF. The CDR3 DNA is TGTGCCAGCAGCTTGGGGGGCTCGGGGGAGACCCAGTACTTC.

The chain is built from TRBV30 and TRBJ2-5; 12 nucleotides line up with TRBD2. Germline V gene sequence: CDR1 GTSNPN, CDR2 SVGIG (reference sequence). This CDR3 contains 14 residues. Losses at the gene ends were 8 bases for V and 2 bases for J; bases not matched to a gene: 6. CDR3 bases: TGTGCCACCCGACTAGCGGGGGTACAAGAGACCCAGTACTTC. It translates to CATRLAGVQETQYF.

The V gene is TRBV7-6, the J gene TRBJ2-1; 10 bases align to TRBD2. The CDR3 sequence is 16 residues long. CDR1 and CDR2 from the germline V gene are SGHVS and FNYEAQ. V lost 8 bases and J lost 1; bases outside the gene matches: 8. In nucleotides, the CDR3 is TGTGCCAGCCTGCCTCTAGCGGGAGCTTCCTACAATGAGCAGTTCTTC. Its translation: CASLPLAGASYNEQFF.

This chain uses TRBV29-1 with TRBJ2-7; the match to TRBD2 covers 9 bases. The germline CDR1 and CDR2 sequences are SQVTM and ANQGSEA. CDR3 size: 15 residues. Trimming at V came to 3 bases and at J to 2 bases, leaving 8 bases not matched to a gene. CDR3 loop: CSVEFSGRPTYEQYF. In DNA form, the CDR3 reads TGCAGCGTTGAGTTTAGCGGGAGACCCACCTACGAGCAGTACTTC.

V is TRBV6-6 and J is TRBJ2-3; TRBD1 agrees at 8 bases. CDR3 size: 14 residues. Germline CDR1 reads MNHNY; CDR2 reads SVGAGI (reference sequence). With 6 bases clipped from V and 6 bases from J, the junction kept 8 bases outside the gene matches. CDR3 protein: CASSRTGPQDTQYF. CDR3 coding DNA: TGTGCCAGCAGCAGGACAGGGCCCCAGGATACGCAGTATTTT.

CDR3 sequence: CAWSVDSNSYEQYF. The CDR3 bases are TGTGCCTGGAGTGTCGACAGTAACTCCTACGAGCAGTACTTC. The chain employs TRBV30 and TRBJ2-7, with a weak D call TRBD1 (5 bases). CDR3 length: 14 residues. Germline loops: CDR1 GTSNPN, CDR2 SVGIG (reference sequence). The germline V and J ends were trimmed by 0 bases and 0 bases, with 9 bases remaining between them.

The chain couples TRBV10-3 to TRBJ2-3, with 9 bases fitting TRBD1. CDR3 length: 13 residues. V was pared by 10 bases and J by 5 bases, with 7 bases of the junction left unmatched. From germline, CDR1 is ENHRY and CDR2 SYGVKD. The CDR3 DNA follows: TGTGCCAGCTCCGGGACAGGGAGAGATACGCAGTATTTT. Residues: CASSGTGRDTQYF.

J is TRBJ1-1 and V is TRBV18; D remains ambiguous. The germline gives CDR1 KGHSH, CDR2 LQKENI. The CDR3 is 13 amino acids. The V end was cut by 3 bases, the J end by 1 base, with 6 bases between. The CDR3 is CASSPLGNTEAFF. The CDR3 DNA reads TGTGCCAGCTCACCCTTAGGGAACACTGAAGCTTTCTTT.

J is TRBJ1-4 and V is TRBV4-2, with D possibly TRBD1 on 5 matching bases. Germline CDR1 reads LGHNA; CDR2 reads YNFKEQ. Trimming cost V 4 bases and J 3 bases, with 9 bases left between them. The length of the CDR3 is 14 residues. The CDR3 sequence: CASSLQASNEKLFF. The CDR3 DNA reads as TGTGCCAGCAGCCTACAGGCGTCTAATGAAAAACTGTTTTTT.

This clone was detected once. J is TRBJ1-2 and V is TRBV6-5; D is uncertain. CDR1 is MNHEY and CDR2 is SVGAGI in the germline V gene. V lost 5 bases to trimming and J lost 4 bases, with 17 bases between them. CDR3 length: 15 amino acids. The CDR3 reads CASSAGVRDGYGYTF. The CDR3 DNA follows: TGTGCCAGCAGTGCAGGAGTCCGGGATGGCTATGGCTACACCTTC.

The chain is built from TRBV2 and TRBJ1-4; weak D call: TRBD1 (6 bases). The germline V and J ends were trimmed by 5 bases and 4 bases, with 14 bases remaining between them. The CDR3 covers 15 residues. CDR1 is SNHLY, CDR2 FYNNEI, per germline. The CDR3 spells CASSRGGAGNEKLFF. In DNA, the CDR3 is TGTGCCAGCAGTCGTGGGGGCGCGGGTAATGAAAAACTGTTTTTT.

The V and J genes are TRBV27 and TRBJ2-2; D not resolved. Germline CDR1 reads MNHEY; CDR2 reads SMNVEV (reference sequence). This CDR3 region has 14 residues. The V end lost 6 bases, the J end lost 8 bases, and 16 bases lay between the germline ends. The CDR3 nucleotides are TGTGCCAGCAGCACCTTAGTCCCTAATGGGGAGCTGTTTTTT. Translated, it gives CASSTLVPNGELFF.

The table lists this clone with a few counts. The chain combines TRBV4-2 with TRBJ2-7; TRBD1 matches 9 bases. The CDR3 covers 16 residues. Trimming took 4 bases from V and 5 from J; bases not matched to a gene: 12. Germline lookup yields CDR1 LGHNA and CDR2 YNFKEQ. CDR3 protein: CASSRPPGQGSHEQYF. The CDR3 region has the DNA TGTGCCAGCAGCCGACCGCCGGGACAGGGCAGCCACGAGCAGTACTTC.

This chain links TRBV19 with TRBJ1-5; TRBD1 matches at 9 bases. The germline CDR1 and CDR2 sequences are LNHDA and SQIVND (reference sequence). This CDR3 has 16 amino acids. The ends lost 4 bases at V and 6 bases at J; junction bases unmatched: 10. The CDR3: CASSTQRDRGAQPQHF. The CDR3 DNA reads TGTGCCAGTAGTACTCAGAGAGACAGGGGGGCTCAGCCCCAGCATTTT.

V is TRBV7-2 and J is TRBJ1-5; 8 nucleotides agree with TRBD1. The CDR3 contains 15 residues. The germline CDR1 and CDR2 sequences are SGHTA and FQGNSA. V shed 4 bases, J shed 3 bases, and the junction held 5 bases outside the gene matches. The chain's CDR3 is CASSSLTGANQPQHF. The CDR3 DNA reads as TGTGCCAGCAGCTCACTGACAGGGGCCAATCAGCCCCAGCATTTT.

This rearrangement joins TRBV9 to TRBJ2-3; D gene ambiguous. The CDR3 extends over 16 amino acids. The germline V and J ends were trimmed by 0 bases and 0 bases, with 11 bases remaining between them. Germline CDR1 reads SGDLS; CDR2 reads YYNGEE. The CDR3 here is CASSVAADFSTDTQYF. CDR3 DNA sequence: TGTGCCAGCAGCGTAGCTGCGGATTTTAGCACAGATACGCAGTATTTT.

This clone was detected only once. DNA for the CDR3: TGTGCCTGGAGTAGGGGGGAAACTGAAGCTTTCTTT. Amino acids: CAWSRGETEAFF. The chain carries TRBV30 and TRBJ1-1; a possible D gene is TRBD1 (6 bases). CDR3 size: 12 residues. V lost 2 bases to trimming and J lost 5 bases, with 9 bases between them. Germline V CDR1 and CDR2: GTSNPN, SVGIG (reference sequence).

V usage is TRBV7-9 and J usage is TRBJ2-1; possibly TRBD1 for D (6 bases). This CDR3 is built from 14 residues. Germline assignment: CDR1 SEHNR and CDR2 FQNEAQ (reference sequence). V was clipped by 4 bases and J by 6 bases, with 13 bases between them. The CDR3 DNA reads TGTGCCAGCAGCTCACAGGGTAGGATCAATGAGCAGTTCTTC. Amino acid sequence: CASSSQGRINEQFF. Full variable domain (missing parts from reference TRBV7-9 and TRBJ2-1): DTGVSQNPRHKITKRGQNVTFRCDPISEHNRLYWYRQTLGQGPEFLTYFQNEAQLEKSRLLSDRFSAERPKGSFSTLEIQRTEQGDSAMYLCASSSQGRINEQFFGPGTRLTVL.